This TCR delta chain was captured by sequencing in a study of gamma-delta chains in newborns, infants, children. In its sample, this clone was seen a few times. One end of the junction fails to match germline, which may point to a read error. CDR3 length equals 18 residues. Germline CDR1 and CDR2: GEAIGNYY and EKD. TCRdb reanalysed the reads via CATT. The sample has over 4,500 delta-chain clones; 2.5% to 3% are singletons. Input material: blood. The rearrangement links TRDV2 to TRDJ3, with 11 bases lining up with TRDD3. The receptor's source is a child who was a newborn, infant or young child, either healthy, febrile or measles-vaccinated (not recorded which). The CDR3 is CACDTGGYASWGTRRMFF. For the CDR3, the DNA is TGTGCCTGTGACACTGGGGGATACGCGTCCTGGGGCACCCGACGGATGTTTTTC.